The 21 T cell receptor beta chains presented below share a single source sample, sequenced in a study of T-cell memory formation after mild COVID-19. TCRdb re-analysed the 5' RACE reads in MiXCR, keeping a single row per CDR3 protein. The profile covers just under 550,000 distinct CDR3 sequences, with roughly 20% appearing a single time and around 13% taken by the ten largest. Sequencing was done on a sample of PBMCs or a T cell subset sorted from them (not recorded which). Every receptor here comes from an adult woman who had mild COVID-19 (a few samples of this study predate the infection). Cell type and time point are not known.

The chain couples TRBV4-1 to TRBJ1-6; no firm D call. The CDR3 is 15 amino acids. V was trimmed by 1 base and J by 7 bases, leaving 11 bases between them. The germline gives CDR1 MGHRA, CDR2 YSYEKL. As DNA, the CDR3 is TGCGCCAGCAGCCAAGCCGGTCAGTCCAATTCACCCCTCCACTTT. Encoded protein: CASSQAGQSNSPLHF.

The chain employs TRBV20-1 and TRBJ2-7; a weak D match, TRBD1 (6 bases). Trimming removed 2 bases at V and 6 bases at J, with 20 bases between. Germline loops: CDR1 DFQATT, CDR2 SNEGSKA (reference sequence). The CDR3 consists of 15 residues. CDR3 DNA: TGCAGTGCTAGATATAAAACAGGGACGGTAGCCGAGCAGTACTTC. Translated, it gives CSARYKTGTVAEQYF.

This chain links TRBV2 with TRBJ2-7, with D possibly TRBD1 on 6 matching bases. V gave up 7 bases and J gave up 7 bases, with 23 bases separating them. The CDR3 length is 15 residues. CDR1 and CDR2 from the germline V gene are SNHLY and FYNNEI. CDR3 nucleotides: TGTGCCAGCACCGAGTGGGGGCTTCCCGTCGGGGAGCAGTACTTC. Its translation: CASTEWGLPVGEQYF.

In its sample, this clonotype was seen a few times. In DNA form, the CDR3 reads TGTGCCAGCAGCTTAGACAGGACAAACATTCAGTACTTC. This gives the protein CASSLDRTNIQYF. This chain uses TRBV11-2 with TRBJ2-4; D is unresolved. Germline assignment: CDR1 SGHAT and CDR2 FQNNGV. Trimming took 0 bases from V and 6 from J, leaving 6 bases between them. This CDR3 is built from 13 residues.

The CDR3 region is CASSYHGGQGDEQYF. DNA of the CDR3: TGTGCCAGCAGTTACCACGGGGGACAGGGGGACGAGCAGTACTTC. The rearrangement joins TRBV6-5 to TRBJ2-7, with 11 positions matching TRBD1. Germline V lookup: CDR1 MNHEY, CDR2 SVGAGI. The CDR3 has 15 amino acids. The V segment lost 2 bases and the J segment 5 bases; nucleotides outside the gene matches: 5.

This chain connects TRBV9 to TRBJ1-4; 7 nucleotides align to TRBD1. CDR3 length equals 16 residues. Germline loops: CDR1 SGDLS, CDR2 YYNGEE. Losses at the gene ends were 3 bases for V and 0 bases for J; bases not matched to a gene: 5. The CDR3 DNA reads as TGTGCCAGCAGCGCCGCCGGACAGGCAACTAATGAAAAACTGTTTTTT. This sequence encodes CASSAAGQATNEKLFF.

This clonotype was counted only a few times. The rearrangement uses TRBV10-2 and TRBJ1-2, with D possibly TRBD1 on 6 matching bases. This CDR3 comprises 15 residues. The V end was cut by 2 bases, the J end by 4 bases, with 14 bases between. CDR1 WSHSY and CDR2 SAAADI come from the germline V gene. The chain's CDR3 is CASSEIGTTVYGYTF. The CDR3 region has the DNA TGCGCCAGCAGTGAGATCGGGACAACTGTCTATGGCTACACCTTC.

The V gene is TRBV7-2, the J gene TRBJ1-6; tentatively, D is TRBD1 (5 bases). The germline V gene encodes CDR1 SGHTA and CDR2 FQGNSA. The CDR3 loop spans 16 amino acids. V was cut by 1 base and J by 9 bases, with 16 bases left in between. CDR3 nucleotide sequence: TGTGCCAGCAGCTTAGAATCTGGGACGAGAAGTTCACCCCTCCACTTT. This sequence encodes CASSLESGTRSSPLHF.

The chain is built from TRBV2 and TRBJ2-3; D possibly corresponds to TRBD2 (6 bases). The germline gives CDR1 SNHLY, CDR2 FYNNEI. The CDR3 contains 13 residues. V lost 11 bases, J lost 10 bases, and 22 bases lay in between. The CDR3 reads CASSWDSRGSQYF. CDR3 nucleotide sequence: TGTGCCTCCTCTTGGGACTCTAGGGGCTCGCAGTATTTT.

This clonotype was seen ten or more times. V usage is TRBV7-2 and J usage is TRBJ2-3; 12 positions match TRBD2. Trimming at V came to 1 base and at J to 1 base, leaving 3 bases not matched to a gene. The CDR3 is 17 amino acids. Germline V gene lookup returns CDR1 SGHTA and CDR2 FQGNSA. The CDR3 is CASSLVASGGGTDTQYF. Here the CDR3 DNA reads TGTGCCAGCAGCTTAGTAGCTAGCGGGGGGGGCACAGATACGCAGTATTTT. Combining the CDR3 with reference TRBV7-2 and TRBJ2-3 gives the whole variable domain GAGVSQSPSNKVTEKGKDVELRCDPISGHTALYWYRQSLGQGLEFLIYFQGNSAPDKSGLPSDRFSAERTGGSVSTLTIQRTQQEDSAVYLCASSLVASGGGTDTQYFGPGTRLTVL.

V and J are TRBV2 and TRBJ2-7; weak D call: TRBD2 (6 bases). This CDR3 is 12 amino acids long. Trimming shortened V by 7 bases and J by 7 bases, and 14 bases separated the two germline ends. Germline V CDR1 and CDR2: SNHLY, FYNNEI. The CDR3 nucleotides read TGTGCCAGCACACTTCAGGGAGGTGAGCAGTACTTC. Translation gives CASTLQGGEQYF.

This clonotype has a handful of counts. This CDR3 is CASSPQTGRDTQYF. CDR3 sequence (DNA): TGTGCCAGCAGCCCACAAACGGGGCGCGATACGCAGTATTTT. The chain recombines TRBV7-2 with TRBJ2-3; TRBD1 or TRBD2 may be the D gene (5 bases each). V dropped 5 bases and J dropped 6 bases, with 15 bases sitting between them. The CDR3 spans 14 residues. Germline V gene lookup returns CDR1 SGHTA and CDR2 FQGNSA.

The chain employs TRBV12-3 or TRBV12-4 and TRBJ2-7; D possibly matches TRBD1 or TRBD2 (5 bases each). V was clipped by 3 bases and J by 1 base, with 13 bases between them. CDR3 length: 15 residues. The CDR3 region is CASSFAGRASYEQYF. The DNA of the CDR3 is TGTGCCAGCAGTTTTGCGGGCAGGGCGTCCTACGAGCAGTACTTC.

There are many counts of this clonotype. This chain links TRBV5-5 with TRBJ2-3; D ambiguous. The germline V gene has CDR1 SGHKS and CDR2 YYEKEE (reference sequence). The CDR3 has 12 amino acids. V gave up 4 bases and J gave up 4 bases, with 7 bases separating them. The CDR3 is CASSPTSDTQYF. CDR3 in DNA: TGTGCCAGCAGCCCGACCTCAGATACGCAGTATTTT.

This chain uses TRBV7-9 with TRBJ1-2; D call uncertain. Germline CDR1 is SEHNR and CDR2 is FQNEAQ (reference sequence). V was trimmed by 4 bases and J by 4 bases, leaving 4 bases between them. The CDR3 contains 11 residues. The DNA for the CDR3 is TGTGCCAGCAGCTCATTCTATGGCTACACCTTC. It specifies CASSSFYGYTF.

In its sample, this clonotype was seen a few times. The chain uses TRBV24-1 and TRBJ2-1, with D possibly being TRBD2 (5 bases). Per germline, CDR1 KGHDR and CDR2 SFDVKD. Trimming removed 0 bases at V and 12 bases at J, with 11 bases between. The CDR3 totals 13 residues. Written as DNA, the CDR3 is TGTGCCACCAGTGATTTGGAGGGAAGCGGGCAGTTCTTC. Amino acid sequence: CATSDLEGSGQFF.

In its sample, this clonotype was seen a few times. The chain links TRBV20-1 to TRBJ2-7; 8 positions match TRBD1. The CDR3 is made up of 13 amino acids. With 7 bases clipped from V and 3 bases from J, the junction kept 8 bases outside the gene matches. Germline-derived CDR1 and CDR2 are DFQATT and SNEGSKA (reference sequence). As DNA, the CDR3 is TGCAGTGTTCACAGGGGGTTAGGCTACGAGCAGTACTTC. This codes for CSVHRGLGYEQYF.

A remark on this clonotype: The final CDR3 position lacks the conserved phenylalanine or tryptophan, pointing to a likely read error. The chain uses TRBV5-1 and TRBJ2-1; D is uncertain. CDR3 size: 14 residues. V dropped 5 bases and J dropped 2 bases, with 11 bases sitting between them. CDR1 is SGHRS, CDR2 YFSETQ, per germline. CDR3 amino acids: CASRSDPTYNEQFL. DNA of the CDR3: TGCGCCAGCAGGTCGGACCCTACCTACAATGAGCAGTTCTTA.

This clonotype was observed a handful of times. The chain carries TRBV7-9 and TRBJ2-1; D is perhaps TRBD1 (5 bases). The CDR3 extends over 15 amino acids. V was cut by 4 bases and J by 7 bases, with 17 bases left in between. The germline V gene encodes CDR1 SEHNR and CDR2 FQNEAQ (reference sequence). The CDR3 DNA is TGTGCCAGCAGCTCCCCGGCGGCAGGGCGTAATGAGCAGTTCTTC. Encoded protein: CASSSPAAGRNEQFF.

The V and J genes are TRBV7-6 and TRBJ2-3; tentative D call: TRBD2 (6 bases). The germline V gene encodes CDR1 SGHVS and CDR2 FNYEAQ. The CDR3 runs to 17 residues. V lost 2 bases and J lost 0, with 15 bases in between. Here the CDR3 DNA reads TGTGCCAGCAGCTTAATCCTCGGGACTTCTAGCACAGATACGCAGTATTTT. Protein sequence: CASSLILGTSSTDTQYF.

This clonotype turned up a few times. The V gene is TRBV29-1, the J gene TRBJ2-7, with 7 bases aligning to TRBD1. This CDR3 has 13 residues. Germline values: CDR1 SQVTM, CDR2 ANQGSEA. V dropped 1 base and J dropped 7; count of bases not matched to a gene: 7. The CDR3 DNA reads as TGCAGCGTTGAAGGACAGGGTTTATTTGAGCAGTACTTC. Protein sequence: CSVEGQGLFEQYF.